Each of the 7 T cell receptor beta chains below was sequenced from the same sample in a study of technical replicates of blood from a few donors. Using immunoSEQ multiplex PCR, the repertoire was profiled, and TCRdb retains in-frame clones only, with some absent. The sample includes 72,000 or so clones, approximately 93% of them seen just once. Sequencing used T cells isolated from PBMCs. All receptors derive from a human donor in good health.

The rearrangement uses TRBV7-2 and TRBJ2-1; 11 nucleotides align to TRBD2. The CDR3 is 16 amino acids. Germline V gene lookup returns CDR1 SGHTA and CDR2 FQGNSA. With 2 bases clipped from V and 6 bases from J, the junction kept 6 bases outside the gene matches. The CDR3 DNA follows: TGTGCCAGCAGCTTACTTCCCCTAGCGGGAGGCAATGAGCAGTTCTTC. Translation gives CASSLLPLAGGNEQFF.

This chain uses TRBV6-5 with TRBJ1-5; D gene ambiguous. Between the trimmed V and J ends, which lost 5 bases and 4 bases, there was a span of 9 bases. CDR1 is MNHEY, CDR2 SVGAGI, per germline. The CDR3 is 13 amino acids. Written as DNA, the CDR3 is TGTGCCAGCAGTCGAGGGCTAAATCAGCCCCAGCATTTT. Translating it yields CASSRGLNQPQHF.

This chain connects TRBV7-9 to TRBJ2-3; tentatively, D is TRBD2 (6 bases). Trimming took off 4 bases at V and 1 base at J, with 12 bases between the two ends. There are 15 residues in the CDR3. Germline loops: CDR1 SEHNR, CDR2 FQNEAQ (reference sequence). The CDR3 spells CASSSAGRGTDTQYF. The DNA of the CDR3 is TGTGCCAGCAGCTCAGCGGGCCGCGGCACAGATACGCAGTATTTT.

The chain couples TRBV29-1 to TRBJ2-6; no clear D. Germline V gives CDR1 SQVTM, CDR2 ANQGSEA. V was clipped by 3 bases and J by 0 bases, with 15 bases between them. The CDR3 length is 17 residues. In DNA, the CDR3 is TGCAGCGTTGATTACGAAAAGTGGGCCTCTGGGGCCAACGTCCTGACTTTC. Its translation: CSVDYEKWASGANVLTF.

The chain has TRBV9 and TRBJ2-5; D is perhaps TRBD1 (5 bases). The germline V gene encodes CDR1 SGDLS and CDR2 YYNGEE. Between the trimmed V and J ends, which lost 3 bases and 4 bases, there was a span of 10 bases. CDR3 length: 13 residues. The CDR3 is CASSGRGAETQYF. The CDR3 DNA follows: TGTGCCAGCAGCGGAAGGGGTGCAGAGACCCAGTACTTC. The full variable domain, with the rest looked up from reference TRBV9 and TRBJ2-5, is DSGVTQTPKHLITATGQRVTLRCSPRSGDLSVYWYQQSLDQGLQFLIQYYNGEERAKGNILERFSAQQFPDLHSELNLSSLELGDSALYFCASSGRGAETQYFGPGTRLLVL.

This clone was counted a single time. In DNA form, the CDR3 reads TGCGCCAGCAGCCAAGAAGGAACTTCGAGAGGGGGCTACACCTTC. It translates to CASSQEGTSRGGYTF. The rearrangement joins TRBV4-3 to TRBJ1-2; D not resolved. Germline V gene lookup returns CDR1 LGHNA and CDR2 YSLEER. The CDR3 length is 15 residues. The V and J ends lost 0 bases and 8 bases respectively, with 16 bases between them.

The chain combines TRBV10-3 with TRBJ1-1; 7 nucleotides line up with TRBD1. The V gene's germline CDR1 is ENHRY and CDR2 SYGVKD. Unmatched junction bases numbered 6, after V lost 4 bases and J lost 4 bases. This CDR3 is built from 14 residues. CDR3 region: CAISVGGQFTEAFF. The CDR3 DNA is TGTGCCATCAGTGTAGGGGGACAGTTCACTGAAGCTTTCTTT.